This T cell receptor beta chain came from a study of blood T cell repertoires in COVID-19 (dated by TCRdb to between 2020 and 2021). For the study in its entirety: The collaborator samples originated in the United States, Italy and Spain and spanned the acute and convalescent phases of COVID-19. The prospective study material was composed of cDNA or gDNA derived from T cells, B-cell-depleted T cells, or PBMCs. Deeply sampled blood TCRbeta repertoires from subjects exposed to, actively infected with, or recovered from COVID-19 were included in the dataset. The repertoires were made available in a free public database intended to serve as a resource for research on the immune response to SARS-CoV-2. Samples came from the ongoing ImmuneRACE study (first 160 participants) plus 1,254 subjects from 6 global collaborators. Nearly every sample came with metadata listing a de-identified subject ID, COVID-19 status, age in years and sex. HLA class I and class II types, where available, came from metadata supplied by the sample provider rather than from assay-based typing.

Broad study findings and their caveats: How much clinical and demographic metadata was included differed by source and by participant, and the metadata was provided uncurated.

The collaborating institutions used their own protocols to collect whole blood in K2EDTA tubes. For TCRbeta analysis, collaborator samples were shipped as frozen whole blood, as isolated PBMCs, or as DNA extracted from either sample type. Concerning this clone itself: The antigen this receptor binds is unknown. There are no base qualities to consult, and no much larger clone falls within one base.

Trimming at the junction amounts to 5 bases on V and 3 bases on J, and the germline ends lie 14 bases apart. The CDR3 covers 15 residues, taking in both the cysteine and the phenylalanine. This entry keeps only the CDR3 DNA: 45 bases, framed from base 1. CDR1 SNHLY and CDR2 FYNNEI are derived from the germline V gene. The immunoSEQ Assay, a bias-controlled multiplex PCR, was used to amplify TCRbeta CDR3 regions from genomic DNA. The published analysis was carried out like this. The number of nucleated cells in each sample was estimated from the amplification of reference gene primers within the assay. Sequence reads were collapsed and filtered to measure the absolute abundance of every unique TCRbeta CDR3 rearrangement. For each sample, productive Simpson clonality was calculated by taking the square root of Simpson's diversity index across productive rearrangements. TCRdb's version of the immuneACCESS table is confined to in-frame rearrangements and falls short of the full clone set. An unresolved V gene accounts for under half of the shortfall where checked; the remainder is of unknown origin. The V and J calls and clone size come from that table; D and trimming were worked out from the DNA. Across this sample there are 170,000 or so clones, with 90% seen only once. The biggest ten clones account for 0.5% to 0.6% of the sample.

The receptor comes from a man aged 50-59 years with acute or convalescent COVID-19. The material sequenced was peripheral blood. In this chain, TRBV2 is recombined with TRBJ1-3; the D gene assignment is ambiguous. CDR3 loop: CASSREGRVGNTIYF. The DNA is TGTGCCAGCAGTCGGGAGGGTCGAGTTGGAAACACCATATATTTT.